This T cell receptor beta chain emerged from a study of cytomegalovirus exposure and HLA in healthy donors. Study conclusions and caveats: Later analysis found that TCR beta chains associated with HLA were more clonally expanded than other, equally common chains. TCR beta V- and J-gene trimming was later associated with a missense DCLRE1C variant.

Despite likely unrecorded immune exposures, the donors were nominally healthy at the time of sampling. As for this clone: The antigen is undetermined.

Primers: 60 Vbeta forward and 13 Jbeta reverse. As processed by the authors: As a later analysis found, there were 80 million to 90 million unique TCR beta chains, of which roughly 11 million were shared. Profiled with immunoSEQ multiplex PCR; TCRdb holds only in-frame clones, not every one. V, J and clone size are those of that table, while D and trimming were read from the DNA. The sample consists of approximately 150,000 clones, around 80% of them appearing once. This CDR3 is built from 16 residues. V was pared by 0 bases and J by 9 bases, with 18 bases between. This sequence was found in a man between 18 and 35 years old in good health and CMV-seropositive. Sequenced: PBMCs. The chain combines TRBV23-1 with TRBJ1-5, with unresolved D. TRBV23-1 is reported as an ORF; its role is uncertain. The CDR3 here is CASSQSRAQPLGPQHF. The CDR3 DNA sequence: TGCGCCAGCAGTCAATCTAGAGCACAGCCCCTGGGGCCCCAGCATTTT.